The rows below give T cell receptor beta chains drawn from one sample of a study of cytomegalovirus exposure and HLA in healthy donors. TCRdb's copy holds only in-frame clones and misses some; the assay was immunoSEQ multiplex PCR. The sample shows 150,000 to 200,000 clones, around 80% of them seen only once. The source material was PBMCs. Receptors were obtained from a human donor in good health. Both conserved end residues are part of each CDR3. Fields, in order: V gene, clone size, D gene, J gene, CDR3 DNA, CDR3 protein. The D gene is left open where the match is weak. The size entry is marked missing in some rows and otherwise reads once, few, many or a size class.

V gene: TRBV9; clone size: -; D gene: TRBD2; J gene: TRBJ2-1; CDR3 DNA: TGTGCCAGCAGCGTCAGCGGGGGGGCCCACAATGAGCAGTTCTTC; CDR3 protein: CASSVSGGAHNEQFF
V gene: TRBV4-1; clone size: -; D gene: -; J gene: TRBJ1-1; CDR3 DNA: TGCGCCAGCAGCCCCGAGGCCCCCACGCCCACTGAAGCTTTCTTT; CDR3 protein: CASSPEAPTPTEAFF
V gene: TRBV10-3; clone size: few; D gene: TRBD1; J gene: TRBJ1-2; CDR3 DNA: TGTGCCATCAGCACCGGGACAGGGGGCCGCGGCTACACCTTC; CDR3 protein: CAISTGTGGRGYTF
V gene: TRBV7-6; clone size: -; D gene: -; J gene: TRBJ1-1; CDR3 DNA: TGTGCCAGCAGCTTAGGACACCAGAACACTGAAGCTTTCTTT; CDR3 protein: CASSLGHQNTEAFF
V gene: TRBV6-1; clone size: -; D gene: -; J gene: TRBJ2-1; CDR3 DNA: TGTGCCAGCAGCGTTCACAGGGATAACTACAATGAGCAGTTCTTC; CDR3 protein: CASSVHRDNYNEQFF
V gene: TRBV4-1; clone size: -; D gene: -; J gene: TRBJ2-3; CDR3 DNA: TGCGCCAGCAGCCAAGTCCTGGAACAGACGACGCAGTATTTT; CDR3 protein: CASSQVLEQTTQYF
V gene: TRBV5-6; clone size: -; D gene: -; J gene: TRBJ1-3; CDR3 DNA: TGTGCCAGCAGCTTGGCGGGAGGAAACACCATATATTTT; CDR3 protein: CASSLAGGNTIYF
V gene: TRBV5-1; clone size: -; D gene: -; J gene: TRBJ1-6; CDR3 DNA: TGCGCCAGCAGCTTCGCCGGCGGAGGTTATAATTCACCCCTCCACTTT; CDR3 protein: CASSFAGGGYNSPLHF
V gene: TRBV9; clone size: -; D gene: TRBD2; J gene: TRBJ2-4; CDR3 DNA: TGTGCCAGCAGCGTGGCGACTAGCGGGGGGGCCTTGGGAAACATTCAGTACTTC; CDR3 protein: CASSVATSGGALGNIQYF
V gene: TRBV4-1; clone size: -; D gene: -; J gene: TRBJ2-7; CDR3 DNA: TGCGCCAGCAGCCATTCTAGCAGTTCCTACGAGCAGTACTTC; CDR3 protein: CASSHSSSSYEQYF
V gene: TRBV21-1; clone size: -; D gene: -; J gene: TRBJ2-7; CDR3 DNA: TGTGCCAGCAGGGGGGAGGAGCGGACCTACGAGCAGTACTTC; CDR3 protein: CASRGEERTYEQYF